What follows is one TCR beta chain and its context. The CDR3 sequence is 16 residues long. Germline CDR1 reads MDHEN; CDR2 reads SYDVKM. J gave up 2 bases and V 3 bases, and 8 bases lay outside the gene matches. In the source study's methods: It was from reference gene primer amplification that nucleated cell counts were estimated. Using immunoSEQ multiplex PCR, the repertoire was profiled, and TCRdb retains in-frame clones only, with some absent. D and trimming come from the DNA, and the V and J calls and clone size come from that table. The table lists 40,000 to 55,000 clones, 70% to 85% of them singletons. This record comes from a study of blood T cell repertoires in COVID-19. Study in general: Italy, Spain and the United States were the sources of the convalescent and acute COVID-19 samples. Sample material is recorded as cDNA or gDNA derived from T cells, B-cell-depleted T cells, or PBMCs.

The sequenced material came from peripheral blood. J is TRBJ2-7 and V is TRBV28; 9 nucleotides agree with TRBD2. This TCR came from a man in his fifties with active COVID-19. The CDR3 DNA reads TGTGCCAGCAGTTTCCCCAGCGGGGGGATCACCTACGAGCAGTACTTC. The encoded protein is CASSFPSGGITYEQYF.